This T cell receptor (beta chain) was recovered during a study of blood T cell repertoires in COVID-19 (dated by TCRdb to the early 2020s). For context, the study as a whole: The collaborator samples originated in the United States, Italy and Spain and spanned the acute and convalescent phases of COVID-19. The material from the prospective study consisted of cDNA or gDNA derived from T cells, B-cell-depleted T cells, or PBMCs. The dataset comprised deeply sampled blood TCRbeta repertoires from subjects exposed to, actively infected with, or recovered from COVID-19. The repertoires were made available in a free public database intended to serve as a resource for research on the immune response to SARS-CoV-2. The samples were drawn from two sources: the first 160 participants of the ongoing ImmuneRACE study, and 950 to 1,500 subjects contributed by 6 global collaborators. Sample metadata almost always included a de-identified subject ID, COVID-19 status, age in years and sex. Where available, HLA class I and class II types were taken from metadata supplied by the sample provider and were not determined by assay-based typing.

Points the paper makes about the study in general: Clinical and demographic metadata were provided uncurated, with the amount varying by source and participant.

The germline V gene (reference sequence) yields MNHEY for CDR1 and SMNVEV for CDR2. Relative to germline, V is 5 bases shorter and J is 0 bases shorter, with 11 bases between their ends. The CDR3 spans 14 residues, from the cysteine through the phenylalanine. The entry retains the CDR3 DNA only, 42 bases that are in frame from base 1. TCRbeta CDR3 regions were amplified from genomic DNA using the immunoSEQ Assay, a bias-controlled multiplex PCR. Turning to the authors' computational methods: The number of nucleated cells in each sample was estimated from the amplification of reference gene primers within the assay. To quantify the absolute abundance of each unique TCRbeta CDR3 rearrangement, sequence reads were collapsed and filtered. Productive Simpson clonality was computed per sample as the square root of Simpson's diversity index over productive rearrangements. What TCRdb holds here is the immuneACCESS table cut down to in-frame rearrangements. Part of the clones is not present; checked against another copy, under half of the missing clones reflect an unresolved V gene, and the others are unexplained. V, J and clone size are taken as reported in that table, and D and trimming were inferred from the DNA itself. For this sample there are 90,000 or so clones; roughly 87% appear just once. The top ten hold 6.7% of the sample.

Worth noting for this clone: Its target antigen remains unknown. Base qualities are not at hand, and no much larger clone is one base apart.

In Seattle, one collaborating source enrolled patients while the infection was active and tracked those patients longitudinally over the course of disease. Collaborating institutions collected whole blood in K2EDTA tubes following their own protocols. For TCRbeta analysis, collaborator samples were shipped as frozen whole blood, as isolated PBMCs, or as DNA extracted from either sample type. The sequence was collected from a man aged 18-30 years with COVID-19, enrolled during active disease. Input material: peripheral blood. This chain joins TRBV27 to TRBJ2-7; TRBD1 is possibly the D segment (6 matching bases). The CDR3 here reads CASSKDRSSYEQYF. At the DNA level, the sequence is TGTGCCAGCAGTAAAGACAGGAGCTCCTACGAGCAGTACTTC.